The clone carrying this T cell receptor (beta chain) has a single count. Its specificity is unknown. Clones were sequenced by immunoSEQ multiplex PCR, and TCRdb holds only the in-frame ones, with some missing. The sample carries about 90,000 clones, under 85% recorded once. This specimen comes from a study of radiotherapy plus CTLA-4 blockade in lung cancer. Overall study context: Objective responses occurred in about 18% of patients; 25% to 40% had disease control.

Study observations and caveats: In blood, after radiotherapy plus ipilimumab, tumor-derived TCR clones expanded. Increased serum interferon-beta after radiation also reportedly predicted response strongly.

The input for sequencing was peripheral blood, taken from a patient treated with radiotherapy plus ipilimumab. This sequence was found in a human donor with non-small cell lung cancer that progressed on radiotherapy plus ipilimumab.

DNA of the CDR3: TGTGCCAGTAGTCAGAGCGGGAGGGCCGGGGACACCGGGGAGCTGTTTTTT. Translation: CASSQSGRAGDTGELFF. This sequence joins TRBV19 and TRBJ2-2; 10 bases align to TRBD2. Germline CDR1 and CDR2: LNHDA and SQIVND (reference sequence). The V segment lost 5 bases and the J segment 3 bases; nucleotides outside the gene matches: 9. CDR3 length equals 17 residues.